This T cell receptor beta chain was identified in a study of T cell changes during pregnancy in multiple sclerosis. This clone was recorded once. Sequencing used immunoSEQ multiplex PCR; TCRdb keeps in-frame clones, though not all of them. The table has about 75,000 clones, 89% seen once; the top ten hold about 0.9%. Germline CDR1 and CDR2: SGHDN and FVKESK. The CDR3 spans 15 residues. Trimming pared 4 bases from V and 3 bases from J, leaving 15 bases between. This receptor was taken from a female donor in good health, enrolled as a control in a pregnancy study. Source: peripheral blood, taken in the first trimester of pregnancy. The chain combines TRBV14 with TRBJ1-2, with D uncertain. CDR3 nucleotides: TGTGCCAGCAGCCTCGGACCGGAGGGTGACTATGGCTACACCTTC. Amino acids: CASSLGPEGDYGYTF.